What follows are 7 T cell receptor beta chains derived from one specimen sequenced in a study of radiotherapy plus CTLA-4 blockade in lung cancer. Repertoires were generated with immunoSEQ multiplex PCR, while TCRdb's copy carries only in-frame clones and drops some. Of about 120,000 clones in the sample, about four fifths were seen once. The sequences come from peripheral blood, collected from a patient treated with radiotherapy plus ipilimumab. The receptor set was obtained from a human donor with non-small cell lung cancer who had a partial response to radiotherapy plus ipilimumab.

This clone appeared once. This CDR3 reads CASRDRGTYEQYF. CDR3 bases: TGTGCCAGCAGAGACAGGGGGACCTACGAGCAGTACTTC. V is TRBV27 and J is TRBJ2-7, with 9 bases matching TRBD1. Trimming at V came to 6 bases and at J to 2 bases, leaving 2 bases not matched to a gene. Germline V CDR1 and CDR2: MNHEY, SMNVEV (reference sequence). The CDR3 is 13 residues long.

This chain joins TRBV5-4 and TRBJ2-6; TRBD1 matches at 8 bases. The ends lost 5 bases at V and 2 bases at J; junction bases unmatched: 9. The CDR3 sequence is 17 residues long. Germline lookup yields CDR1 SGHNT and CDR2 YYREEE (reference sequence). DNA for the CDR3: TGTGCCAGCAGGGGTGGGTCAGGGGGCGCTGGGGCCAACGTCCTGACTTTC. Its protein is CASRGGSGGAGANVLTF.

V and J are TRBV4-1 and TRBJ1-4; D possibly corresponds to TRBD1 (5 bases). V was cut by 0 bases and J by 4 bases, with 12 bases left in between. The CDR3 runs to 16 residues. Germline CDR1 MGHRA, CDR2 YSYEKL. The CDR3 here is CASSQDRDSHNEKLFF. The DNA of the CDR3 is TGCGCCAGCAGCCAAGATCGCGACAGTCATAATGAAAAACTGTTTTTT.

V and J are TRBV30 and TRBJ2-2, with a weak D call TRBD2 (7 bases). The germline V gene has CDR1 GTSNPN and CDR2 SVGIG (reference sequence). The CDR3 is made up of 15 amino acids. With 0 bases removed from V and 7 bases from J, the gap between germline ends came to 15 bases. CDR3: CAWSVGGGQVGELFF. For the CDR3, the DNA is TGTGCCTGGAGTGTAGGGGGAGGGCAAGTCGGGGAGCTGTTTTTT.

Only a few counts were recorded for this clone. The J gene is TRBJ2-3, the V gene TRBV5-4; 7 nucleotides match TRBD2. The CDR3 runs to 15 residues. Germline values: CDR1 SGHNT, CDR2 YYREEE (reference sequence). The V and J ends lost 1 base and 4 bases, in that order; junction bases with no gene match: 6. CDR3 nucleotides: TGTGCCAGCAGCTTGAAGCGGGGCGGGGCAGATACGCAGTATTTT. Encoded protein: CASSLKRGGADTQYF.

The chain is built from TRBV6-5 and TRBJ1-2, with 8 bases aligning to TRBD1. V dropped 6 bases and J dropped 5; count of bases not matched to a gene: 5. CDR1 and CDR2 from the germline V gene are MNHEY and SVGAGI. CDR3 size: 13 residues. CDR3: CASSGQGGYGYTF. DNA for the CDR3: TGTGCCAGCAGCGGACAGGGAGGGTATGGCTACACCTTC.

CDR3 sequence (DNA): TGTGCCAGCAGTGAGTGGGGCCCGAACACCGGGGAGCTGTTTTTT. Translation: CASSEWGPNTGELFF. The chain has TRBV6-4 and TRBJ2-2, with D possibly matching TRBD1 (5 bases). This CDR3 is built from 15 residues. V was pared by 3 bases and J by 0 bases, with 8 bases between. CDR1 is MRHNA, CDR2 SNTAGT, per germline.